This TCR beta chain originates from a study of T-cell reconstitution after alpha-beta-depleted transplantation in children. This clonotype has more than one count but fewer than ten. The V and J ends lost 1 base and 5 bases respectively, with 4 bases between them. Germline loops: CDR1 LNHNV, CDR2 YYDKDF (reference sequence). This CDR3 is built from 12 residues. The TCRbeta library incorporated unique molecular identifiers. TCRdb itself ran the PCR reads through MiXCR, one entry per CDR3 protein. The sample holds around 680,000 distinct CDR3 sequences, roughly 17% seen once. The clonotype originates from a human donor who donated a stem cell graft to a child with acute myeloid leukemia. The chain carries TRBV15 and TRBJ2-3; no clear D. The sequencing here drew on PBMCs from the stem cell graft donor, taken from the stem cell graft. CDR3 nucleotide sequence: TGTGCCACCAGCAGAGTGGGAGATACGCAGTATTTT. Its translation: CATSRVGDTQYF.